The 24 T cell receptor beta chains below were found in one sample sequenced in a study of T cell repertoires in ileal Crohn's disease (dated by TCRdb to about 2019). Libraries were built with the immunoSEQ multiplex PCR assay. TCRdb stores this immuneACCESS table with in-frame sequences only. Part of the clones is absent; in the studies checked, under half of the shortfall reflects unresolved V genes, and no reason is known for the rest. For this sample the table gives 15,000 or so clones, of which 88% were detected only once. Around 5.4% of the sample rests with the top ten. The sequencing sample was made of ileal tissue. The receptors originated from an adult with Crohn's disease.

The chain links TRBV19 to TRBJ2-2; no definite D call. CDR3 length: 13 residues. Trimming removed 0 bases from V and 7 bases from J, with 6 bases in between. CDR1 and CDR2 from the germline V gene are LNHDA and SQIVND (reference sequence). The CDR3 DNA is TGTGCCAGTAGTATAGACCCAGGCGGGGAGCTGTTTTTT. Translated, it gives CASSIDPGGELFF.

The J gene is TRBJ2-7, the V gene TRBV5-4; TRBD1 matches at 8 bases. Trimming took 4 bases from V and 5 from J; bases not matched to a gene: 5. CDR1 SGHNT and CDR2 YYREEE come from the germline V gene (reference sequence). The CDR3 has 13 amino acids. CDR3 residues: CASSRTGSNEQYF. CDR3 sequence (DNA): TGTGCCAGCAGCCGGACAGGGTCGAACGAGCAGTACTTC.

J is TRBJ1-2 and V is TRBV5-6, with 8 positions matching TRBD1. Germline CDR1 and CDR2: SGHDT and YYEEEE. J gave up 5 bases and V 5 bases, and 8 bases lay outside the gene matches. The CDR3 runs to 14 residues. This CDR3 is CASRFGQGSYGYTF. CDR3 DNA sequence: TGTGCCAGCAGGTTCGGACAGGGTAGTTATGGCTACACCTTC. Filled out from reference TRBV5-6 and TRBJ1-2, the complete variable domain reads DAGVTQSPTHLIKTRGQQVTLRCSPKSGHDTVSWYQQALGQGPQFIFQYYEEEERQRGNFPDRFSGHQFPNYSSELNVNALLLGDSALYLCASRFGQGSYGYTFGSGTRLTVV.

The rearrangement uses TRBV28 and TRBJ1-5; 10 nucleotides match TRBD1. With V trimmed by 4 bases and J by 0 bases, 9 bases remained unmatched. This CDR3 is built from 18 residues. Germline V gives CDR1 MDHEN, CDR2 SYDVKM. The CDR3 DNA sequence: TGTGCCAGCAGTTCCTCGGGACAGGGGTCCTATAGCAATCAGCCCCAGCATTTT. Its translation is CASSSSGQGSYSNQPQHF.

CDR3 DNA sequence: TGTGCCAGTAGTATATCAGGGGTGGGCTACGAGCAGTACTTC. Translated, it gives CASSISGVGYEQYF. The V gene is TRBV19, the J gene TRBJ2-7, with a weak D call TRBD1 (6 bases). The germline V and J ends were trimmed by 2 bases and 3 bases, with 11 bases remaining between them. Germline V gives CDR1 LNHDA, CDR2 SQIVND (reference sequence). CDR3 length: 14 amino acids.

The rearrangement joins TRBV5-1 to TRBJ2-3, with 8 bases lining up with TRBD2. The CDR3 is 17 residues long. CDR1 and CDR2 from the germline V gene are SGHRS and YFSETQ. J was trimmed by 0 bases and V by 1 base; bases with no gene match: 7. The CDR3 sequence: CASSLMTASGSTDTQYF. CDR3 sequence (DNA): TGCGCCAGCAGCTTGATGACGGCTAGCGGGAGCACAGATACGCAGTATTTT.

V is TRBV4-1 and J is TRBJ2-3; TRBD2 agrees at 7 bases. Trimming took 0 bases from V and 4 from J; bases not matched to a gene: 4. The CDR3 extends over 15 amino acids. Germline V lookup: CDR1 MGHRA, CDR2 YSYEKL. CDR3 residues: CASSQDTAGADTQYF. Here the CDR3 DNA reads TGCGCCAGCAGCCAAGACACGGCGGGAGCAGATACGCAGTATTTT.

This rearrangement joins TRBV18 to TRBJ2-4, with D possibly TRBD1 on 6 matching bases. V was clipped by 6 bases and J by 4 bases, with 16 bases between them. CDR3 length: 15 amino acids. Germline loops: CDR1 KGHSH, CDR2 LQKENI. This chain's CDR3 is CASSPTPQGKNIQYF. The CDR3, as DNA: TGTGCCAGCTCCCCGACGCCACAGGGTAAAAACATTCAGTACTTC.

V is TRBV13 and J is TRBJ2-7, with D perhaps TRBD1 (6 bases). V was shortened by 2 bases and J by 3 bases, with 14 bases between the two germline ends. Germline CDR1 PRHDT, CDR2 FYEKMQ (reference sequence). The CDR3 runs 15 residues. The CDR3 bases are TGTGCCAGCAGCTTACTAGGGGGAAGGCTCTACGAGCAGTACTTC. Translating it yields CASSLLGGRLYEQYF. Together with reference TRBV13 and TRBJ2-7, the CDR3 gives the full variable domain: AAGVIQSPRHLIKEKRETATLKCYPIPRHDTVYWYQQGPGQDPQFLISFYEKMQSDKGSIPDRFSAQQFSDYHSELNMSSLELGDSALYFCASSLLGGRLYEQYFGPGTRLTVT.

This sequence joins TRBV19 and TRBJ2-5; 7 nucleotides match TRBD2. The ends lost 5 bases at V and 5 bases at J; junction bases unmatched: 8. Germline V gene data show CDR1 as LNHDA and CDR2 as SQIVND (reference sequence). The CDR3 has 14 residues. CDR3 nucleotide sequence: TGTGCCAGTAGTCTCAACACGGGAGGTGAGACCCAGTACTTC. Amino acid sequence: CASSLNTGGETQYF.

Here the CDR3 DNA reads TGCGCCAGCAGCCCCGGGGTTGGGCAGTATTTT. Amino acid sequence: CASSPGVGQYF. This chain connects TRBV5-1 to TRBJ2-3; TRBD2 is a possible D gene (5 bases). Between the trimmed V and J ends, which lost 4 bases and 11 bases, there was a span of 11 bases. CDR1 is SGHRS, CDR2 YFSETQ, per germline. The CDR3 extends over 11 amino acids.

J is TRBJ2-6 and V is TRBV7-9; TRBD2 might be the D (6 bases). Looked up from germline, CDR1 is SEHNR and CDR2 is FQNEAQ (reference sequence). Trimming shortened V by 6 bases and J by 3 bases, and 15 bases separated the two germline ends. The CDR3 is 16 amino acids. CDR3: CASRPGGSRGANVLTF. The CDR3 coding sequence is TGTGCCAGCAGGCCTGGAGGGAGTCGTGGGGCCAACGTCCTGACTTTC.

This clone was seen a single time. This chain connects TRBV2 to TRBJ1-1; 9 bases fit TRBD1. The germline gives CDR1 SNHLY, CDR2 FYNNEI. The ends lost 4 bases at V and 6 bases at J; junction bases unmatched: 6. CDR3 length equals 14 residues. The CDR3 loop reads CASSGQQGAAEAFF. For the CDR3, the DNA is TGTGCCAGCAGTGGTCAACAGGGGGCGGCTGAAGCTTTCTTT.

CDR3 residues: CASSGTGGKGTDTQYF. The CDR3 DNA follows: TGTGCCAGCAGTGGGACAGGGGGTAAAGGCACAGATACGCAGTATTTT. This chain joins TRBV6-1 and TRBJ2-3; 10 bases line up with TRBD1. Per germline, CDR1 MNHNS and CDR2 SASEGT. The CDR3 consists of 16 residues. V lost 4 bases and J lost 1; bases outside the gene matches: 5.

CDR3 DNA: TGTGCCAGCAGCTTGTTCTCGGCTGAAGCTTTCTTT. It is translated as CASSLFSAEAFF. The rearrangement uses TRBV7-9 and TRBJ1-1; D unclear. CDR3 size: 12 residues. Trimming removed 3 bases from V and 6 bases from J, with 8 bases in between. Germline V lookup: CDR1 SEHNR, CDR2 FQNEAQ (reference sequence).

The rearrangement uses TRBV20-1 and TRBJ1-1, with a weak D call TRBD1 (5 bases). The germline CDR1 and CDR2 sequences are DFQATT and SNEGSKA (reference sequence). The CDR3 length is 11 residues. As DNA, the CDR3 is TGCAGCCCTATGGAGGGGTCTGAAGCTTTCTTT. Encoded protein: CSPMEGSEAFF.

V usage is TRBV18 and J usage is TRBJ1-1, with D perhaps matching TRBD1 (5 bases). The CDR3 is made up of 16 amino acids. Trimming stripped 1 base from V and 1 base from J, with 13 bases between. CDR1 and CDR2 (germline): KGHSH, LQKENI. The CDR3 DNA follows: TGTGCCAGCTCACCACTGTTCGGACACTCGAACACTGAAGCTTTCTTT. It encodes CASSPLFGHSNTEAFF.

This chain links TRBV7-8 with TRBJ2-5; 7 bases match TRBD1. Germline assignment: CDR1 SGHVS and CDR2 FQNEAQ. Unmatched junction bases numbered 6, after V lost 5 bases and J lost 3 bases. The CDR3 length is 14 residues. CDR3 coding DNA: TGTGCCAGCAGCCCCGCGACAGGGAAAGAGACCCAGTACTTC. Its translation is CASSPATGKETQYF.

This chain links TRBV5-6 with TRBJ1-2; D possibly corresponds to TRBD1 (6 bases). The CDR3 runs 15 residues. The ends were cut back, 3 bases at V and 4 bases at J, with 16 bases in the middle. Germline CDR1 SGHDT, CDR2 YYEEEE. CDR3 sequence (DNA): TGTGCCAGCAGCTCCCGGGACATAGACCTCTATGGCTACACCTTC. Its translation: CASSSRDIDLYGYTF.

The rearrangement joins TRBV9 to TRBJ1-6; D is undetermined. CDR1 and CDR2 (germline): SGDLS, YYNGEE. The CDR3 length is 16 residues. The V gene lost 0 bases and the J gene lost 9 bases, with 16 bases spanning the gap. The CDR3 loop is CASSVEPLRESSPLHF. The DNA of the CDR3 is TGTGCCAGCAGCGTAGAGCCGTTGAGGGAGAGTTCACCCCTCCACTTT.

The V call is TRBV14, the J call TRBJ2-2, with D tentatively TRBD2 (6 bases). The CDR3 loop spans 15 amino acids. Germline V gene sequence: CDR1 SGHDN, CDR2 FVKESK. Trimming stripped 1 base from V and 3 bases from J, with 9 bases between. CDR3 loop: CASSQAGGYTGELFF. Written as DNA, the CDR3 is TGTGCCAGCAGCCAAGCTGGGGGGTACACCGGGGAGCTGTTTTTT.

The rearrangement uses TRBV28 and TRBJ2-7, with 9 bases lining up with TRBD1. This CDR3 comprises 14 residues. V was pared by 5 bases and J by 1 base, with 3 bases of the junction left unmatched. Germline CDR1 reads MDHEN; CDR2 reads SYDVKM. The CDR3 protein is CASSGTGSSYEQYF. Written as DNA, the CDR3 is TGTGCCAGCAGTGGGACAGGGTCTTCCTACGAGCAGTACTTC.

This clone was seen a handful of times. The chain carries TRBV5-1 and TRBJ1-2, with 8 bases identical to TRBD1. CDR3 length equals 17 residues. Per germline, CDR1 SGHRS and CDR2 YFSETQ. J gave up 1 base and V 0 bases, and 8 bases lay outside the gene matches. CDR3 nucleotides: TGCGCCAGCAGCTTGGCGTTTGGGACAGGACGTAACTATGGCTACACCTTC. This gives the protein CASSLAFGTGRNYGYTF.

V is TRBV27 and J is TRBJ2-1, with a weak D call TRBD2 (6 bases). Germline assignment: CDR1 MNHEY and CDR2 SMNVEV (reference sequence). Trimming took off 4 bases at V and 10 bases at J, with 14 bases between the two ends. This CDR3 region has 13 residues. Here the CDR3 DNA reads TGTGCCAGCAGTTCCCCACTAGCTGGAGAGCAGTTCTTC. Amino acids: CASSSPLAGEQFF.